A single sample gave rise to the 28 T cell receptor beta chains below, sequenced in a study of cytomegalovirus exposure and HLA in healthy donors (TCRdb year 2017). The library was built by means of the immunoSEQ multiplex PCR assay. For the multiplex PCR, a mixture combining 60 forward primers for TCR Vbeta segments and 13 reverse primers for TCR Jbeta segments was used. What TCRdb holds here is the immuneACCESS table cut down to in-frame rearrangements. Part of the clones is not present; checked against another copy, under half of the missing clones reflect an unresolved V gene, and the others are unexplained. The sample has 45,000 to 70,000 clones on record. The top ten hold 12% of the sample. What was sequenced was PBMCs. These TCRs come from a woman aged 25 to 39 in good health and CMV-seropositive.

The V gene is TRBV10-1, the J gene TRBJ2-7, with 8 bases lining up with TRBD1. Germline CDR1 reads WNHNN; CDR2 reads SYGVQD (reference sequence). There are 13 residues in the CDR3. Germline trimming cut 4 bases from V and 3 bases from J; bases unmatched to any gene: 2. The CDR3 nucleotides are TGCGCCAGCAGTGGGGACAGGTTCTACGAGCAGTACTTC. Residues: CASSGDRFYEQYF.

The gene calls are TRBV27 and TRBJ2-7, with 7 bases lining up with TRBD1. Germline CDR1 and CDR2: MNHEY and SMNVEV (reference sequence). With V trimmed by 2 bases and J by 4 bases, 2 bases remained unmatched. This CDR3 has 13 residues. The CDR3 loop is CASSLTGQYEQYF. The CDR3 DNA is TGTGCCAGCAGTTTAACGGGACAGTACGAGCAGTACTTC.

The genes are TRBV11-2 and TRBJ2-7; a weak D match, TRBD1 (6 bases). The CDR3 has 17 residues. CDR1 is SGHAT, CDR2 FQNNGV, per germline. V was cut by 1 base and J by 2 bases, with 18 bases left in between. CDR3 sequence reads: CASSLGQDQTKAYEQYF. CDR3 DNA: TGTGCCAGCAGCTTAGGACAGGACCAAACAAAAGCCTACGAGCAGTACTTC. Full variable domain (remainder filled in from reference TRBV11-2 and TRBJ2-7): EAGVAQSPRYKIIEKRQSVAFWCNPISGHATLYWYQQILGQGPKLLIQFQNNGVVDDSQLPKDRFSAERLKGVDSTLKIQPAKLEDSAVYLCASSLGQDQTKAYEQYFGPGTRLTVT.

The V and J genes are TRBV5-1 and TRBJ1-1; TRBD1 agrees at 8 bases. The CDR3 extends over 15 amino acids. The germline gives CDR1 SGHRS, CDR2 YFSETQ. J lost 5 bases, V lost 0 bases, and 6 bases had no gene match. In DNA, the CDR3 is TGCGCCAGCAGCTTGGTCACAGGGGGTAGGACTGAAGCTTTCTTT. It encodes CASSLVTGGRTEAFF.

This chain links TRBV7-9 with TRBJ2-7; no definite D call. Germline loops: CDR1 SEHNR, CDR2 FQNEAQ (reference sequence). The CDR3 covers 15 residues. Trimming left V 4 bases short and J 0 bases short, with 13 bases between. Here the CDR3 reads CASSSRTSFSYEQYF. DNA for the CDR3: TGTGCCAGCAGCTCACGTACATCCTTCTCCTACGAGCAGTACTTC.

The chain couples TRBV6-5 to TRBJ1-4, with D possibly matching TRBD1 (6 bases). Trimming removed 2 bases at V and 9 bases at J, with 13 bases between. CDR1 and CDR2 (germline): MNHEY, SVGAGI. This CDR3 region has 14 residues. CDR3 DNA: TGTGCCAGCAGTTACGAAGGGGGGGGCCAAAAACTGTTTTTT. This codes for CASSYEGGGQKLFF.

The chain recombines TRBV4-1 with TRBJ1-6; no definite D call. Germline CDR1 and CDR2: MGHRA and YSYEKL. The CDR3 covers 17 residues. V shed 0 bases and J shed 7 bases, with 16 bases lying between them. The CDR3 reads CASSQDRREWGNSPLHF. CDR3 sequence (DNA): TGCGCCAGCAGCCAAGATCGGAGGGAGTGGGGAAATTCACCCCTCCACTTT.

The V gene is TRBV9, the J gene TRBJ2-1; TRBD2 aligns across 11 bases. Trimming cost V 5 bases and J 4 bases; bases outside gene matches: 11. Germline CDR1 SGDLS, CDR2 YYNGEE. The length of the CDR3 is 17 residues. CDR3 protein: CASSRNSGRGYYNEQFF. CDR3 in DNA: TGTGCCAGCAGTCGGAATAGCGGGAGGGGATATTACAATGAGCAGTTCTTC.

This chain links TRBV10-3 with TRBJ2-1; 7 bases map to TRBD2. V was clipped by 3 bases and J by 7 bases; unmatched bases: 12. Germline assignment: CDR1 ENHRY and CDR2 SYGVKD. CDR3 size: 16 residues. The CDR3 DNA reads as TGTGCCATCAGTGAAGGGACTACTAATCCGGGGAATGAGCAGTTCTTC. It is translated as CAISEGTTNPGNEQFF.

The chain has TRBV7-8 and TRBJ1-2, with D unresolved. The V gene lost 5 bases and the J gene lost 5 bases, with 12 bases spanning the gap. This CDR3 has 13 residues. The germline V gene has CDR1 SGHVS and CDR2 FQNEAQ. The CDR3 loop reads CASSPGTAYGYTF. The CDR3 region has the DNA TGTGCCAGCAGCCCGGGAACAGCTTATGGCTACACCTTC.

The gene calls are TRBV14 and TRBJ2-5; D remains ambiguous. This CDR3 region has 15 residues. The germline CDR1 and CDR2 sequences are SGHDN and FVKESK. V was clipped by 2 bases and J by 7 bases, with 17 bases between them. The CDR3 region is CASSQRVRVVGTQYF. CDR3 sequence (DNA): TGTGCCAGCAGCCAACGTGTCCGGGTGGTAGGGACCCAGTACTTC. Supplemented by reference TRBV14 and TRBJ2-5, the full variable domain reads EAGVTQFPSHSVIEKGQTVTLRCDPISGHDNLYWYRRVMGKEIKFLLHFVKESKQDESGMPNNRFLAERTGGTYSTLKVQPAELEDSGVYFCASSQRVRVVGTQYFGPGTRLLVL.

The chain employs TRBV5-1 and TRBJ2-7; D gene ambiguous. Germline V CDR1 and CDR2: SGHRS, YFSETQ. The CDR3 is 13 amino acids. V was cut by 0 bases and J by 5 bases, with 9 bases left in between. Here the CDR3 DNA reads TGCGCCAGCAGCTTGGGAGGTTTGGACGAGCAGTACTTC. Translated: CASSLGGLDEQYF.

The V and J genes are TRBV6-6 and TRBJ2-7; D is perhaps TRBD1 (6 bases). Germline V lookup: CDR1 MNHNY, CDR2 SVGAGI (reference sequence). The CDR3 is 13 residues long. The germline V and J ends were trimmed by 2 bases and 3 bases, with 8 bases remaining between them. CDR3 loop: CASSYRDNYEQYF. Here the CDR3 DNA reads TGTGCCAGCAGTTACCGGGACAACTACGAGCAGTACTTC.

The chain employs TRBV28 and TRBJ1-5; a weak D match, TRBD1 (5 bases). CDR3 length: 16 residues. The ends were cut back, 3 bases at V and 0 bases at J, with 12 bases in the middle. Germline V gene lookup returns CDR1 MDHEN and CDR2 SYDVKM. In nucleotides, the CDR3 is TGTGCCAGCAGTTTGCTACAGGACAATAGCAATCAGCCCCAGCATTTT. This gives the protein CASSLLQDNSNQPQHF.

The chain recombines TRBV29-1 with TRBJ2-7; TRBD2 might be the D (6 bases). Trimming stripped 6 bases from V and 2 bases from J, with 17 bases between. The germline V gene encodes CDR1 SQVTM and CDR2 ANQGSEA. This CDR3 is 14 amino acids long. Written as DNA, the CDR3 is TGCAGCGTGGGGGAGGCCCCGATAGCCTACGAGCAGTACTTC. It translates to CSVGEAPIAYEQYF.

The chain employs TRBV25-1 and TRBJ1-1; tentatively, D is TRBD1 (6 bases). Germline CDR1 reads MGHDK; CDR2 reads SYGVNS. Trimming stripped 4 bases from V and 3 bases from J, with 12 bases between. This CDR3 is built from 14 residues. CDR3: CASSGGRGYTEAFF. For the CDR3, the DNA is TGTGCCAGCAGTGGCGGAAGGGGGTACACTGAAGCTTTCTTT.

The DNA for the CDR3 is TGTGCCAGCAGCCCCGGTCCGCGGGGACTTATCTACGAGCAGTACTTC. Protein: CASSPGPRGLIYEQYF. The chain recombines TRBV11-3 with TRBJ2-7, with D tentatively TRBD2 (6 bases). Looked up from germline, CDR1 is SGHNT and CDR2 is YENEEA. The CDR3 extends over 16 amino acids. V lost 5 bases and J 3 bases, leaving 20 bases between the germline ends.

The chain is built from TRBV6-1 and TRBJ1-2, with 9 nucleotides matching TRBD1. J lost 2 bases, V lost 8 bases, and 3 bases had no gene match. There are 13 residues in the CDR3. Germline lookup yields CDR1 MNHNS and CDR2 SASEGT. The CDR3 protein is CASFTGGNYGYTF. Here the CDR3 DNA reads TGTGCCAGCTTCACAGGGGGCAACTATGGCTACACCTTC.

This rearrangement joins TRBV27 to TRBJ1-1; D unclear. This CDR3 has 14 residues. The germline V gene has CDR1 MNHEY and CDR2 SMNVEV (reference sequence). With 3 bases removed from V and 5 bases from J, the gap between germline ends came to 13 bases. The CDR3 loop reads CASSLGGLGTEAFF. DNA of the CDR3: TGTGCCAGCAGTTTGGGAGGGTTGGGGACTGAAGCTTTCTTT.

This rearrangement joins TRBV5-1 to TRBJ1-2; D might be TRBD1 (5 bases). Germline V gives CDR1 SGHRS, CDR2 YFSETQ. Trimming shortened V by 1 base and J by 7 bases, and 17 bases separated the two germline ends. The CDR3 spans 15 residues. The DNA for the CDR3 is TGCGCCAGCAGCTTGAGGGGCGAAAAAGCCACTGGCTACACCTTC. Translated: CASSLRGEKATGYTF.

The rearrangement uses TRBV7-6 and TRBJ1-5; TRBD1 might be the D (5 bases). V lost 0 bases to trimming and J lost 6 bases, with 12 bases between them. The germline V gene has CDR1 SGHVS and CDR2 FNYEAQ. The CDR3 is 15 residues long. The CDR3 loop reads CASSLAGGRGQPQHF. DNA for the CDR3: TGTGCCAGCAGCTTAGCTGGAGGGAGGGGTCAGCCCCAGCATTTT.

The chain links TRBV11-2 to TRBJ1-6; D call uncertain. The CDR3 spans 17 residues. The V end was cut by 0 bases, the J end by 13 bases, with 22 bases between. Germline V lookup: CDR1 SGHAT, CDR2 FQNNGV. The CDR3 spells CASSLDSFAERFSPLHF. CDR3 DNA sequence: TGTGCCAGCAGCTTAGATAGCTTTGCGGAACGATTTTCGCCCCTCCACTTT.

V gene TRBV5-1 combines with J gene TRBJ2-2; D not certain. Per germline, CDR1 SGHRS and CDR2 YFSETQ. This CDR3 spans 12 amino acids. V lost 7 bases and J lost 0, with 4 bases in between. The CDR3 nucleotides read TGCGCCAGCCATGCGAACACCGGGGAGCTGTTTTTT. Its translation: CASHANTGELFF.

V is TRBV6-6 and J is TRBJ2-6; D is uncertain. There are 16 residues in the CDR3. V was cut by 2 bases and J by 0 bases, with 8 bases left in between. Per germline, CDR1 MNHNY and CDR2 SVGAGI (reference sequence). CDR3 sequence reads: CASSYGHTSGANVLTF. In DNA form, the CDR3 reads TGTGCCAGCAGTTACGGGCACACCTCTGGGGCCAACGTCCTGACTTTC.

The V gene is TRBV5-1, the J gene TRBJ2-3, with TRBD1 as a possible D gene (7 bases). Germline CDR1 SGHRS, CDR2 YFSETQ. The length of the CDR3 is 16 residues. Trimming shortened V by 4 bases and J by 0 bases, and 15 bases separated the two germline ends. The CDR3 loop reads CASSRGDRTSTDTQYF. The CDR3 coding sequence is TGCGCCAGCAGCAGGGGGGACAGAACTAGCACAGATACGCAGTATTTT.

The V and J genes are TRBV30 and TRBJ2-7, with a weak D call TRBD2 (6 bases). Germline values: CDR1 GTSNPN, CDR2 SVGIG (reference sequence). The V and J ends lost 0 bases and 1 base respectively, with 16 bases between them. The CDR3 contains 16 residues. The CDR3 here is CAWSVTHTRGSYEQYF. The CDR3 nucleotides are TGTGCCTGGAGTGTAACCCACACTCGGGGGTCCTACGAGCAGTACTTC.

The genes are TRBV19 and TRBJ1-2; D is unclear. Trimming took off 3 bases at V and 3 bases at J, with 8 bases between the two ends. Germline CDR1 and CDR2: LNHDA and SQIVND (reference sequence). The CDR3 has 13 amino acids. The CDR3 region has the DNA TGTGCCAGTAGTATCGCGGCGGACTATGGCTACACCTTC. Translating it yields CASSIAADYGYTF.

This chain links TRBV7-9 with TRBJ1-4, with 10 bases aligning to TRBD1. Germline loops: CDR1 SEHNR, CDR2 FQNEAQ (reference sequence). J was trimmed by 8 bases and V by 5 bases; bases with no gene match: 8. This CDR3 has 15 residues. This CDR3 reads CASSRGDRGREKLFF. As DNA, the CDR3 is TGTGCCAGCAGCCGAGGGGACAGGGGTAGAGAAAAACTGTTTTTT. The full variable domain, completed using reference TRBV7-9 and TRBJ1-4, is DTGVSQNPRHKITKRGQNVTFRCDPISEHNRLYWYRQTLGQGPEFLTYFQNEAQLEKSRLLSDRFSAERPKGSFSTLEIQRTEQGDSAMYLCASSRGDRGREKLFFGSGTQLSVL.